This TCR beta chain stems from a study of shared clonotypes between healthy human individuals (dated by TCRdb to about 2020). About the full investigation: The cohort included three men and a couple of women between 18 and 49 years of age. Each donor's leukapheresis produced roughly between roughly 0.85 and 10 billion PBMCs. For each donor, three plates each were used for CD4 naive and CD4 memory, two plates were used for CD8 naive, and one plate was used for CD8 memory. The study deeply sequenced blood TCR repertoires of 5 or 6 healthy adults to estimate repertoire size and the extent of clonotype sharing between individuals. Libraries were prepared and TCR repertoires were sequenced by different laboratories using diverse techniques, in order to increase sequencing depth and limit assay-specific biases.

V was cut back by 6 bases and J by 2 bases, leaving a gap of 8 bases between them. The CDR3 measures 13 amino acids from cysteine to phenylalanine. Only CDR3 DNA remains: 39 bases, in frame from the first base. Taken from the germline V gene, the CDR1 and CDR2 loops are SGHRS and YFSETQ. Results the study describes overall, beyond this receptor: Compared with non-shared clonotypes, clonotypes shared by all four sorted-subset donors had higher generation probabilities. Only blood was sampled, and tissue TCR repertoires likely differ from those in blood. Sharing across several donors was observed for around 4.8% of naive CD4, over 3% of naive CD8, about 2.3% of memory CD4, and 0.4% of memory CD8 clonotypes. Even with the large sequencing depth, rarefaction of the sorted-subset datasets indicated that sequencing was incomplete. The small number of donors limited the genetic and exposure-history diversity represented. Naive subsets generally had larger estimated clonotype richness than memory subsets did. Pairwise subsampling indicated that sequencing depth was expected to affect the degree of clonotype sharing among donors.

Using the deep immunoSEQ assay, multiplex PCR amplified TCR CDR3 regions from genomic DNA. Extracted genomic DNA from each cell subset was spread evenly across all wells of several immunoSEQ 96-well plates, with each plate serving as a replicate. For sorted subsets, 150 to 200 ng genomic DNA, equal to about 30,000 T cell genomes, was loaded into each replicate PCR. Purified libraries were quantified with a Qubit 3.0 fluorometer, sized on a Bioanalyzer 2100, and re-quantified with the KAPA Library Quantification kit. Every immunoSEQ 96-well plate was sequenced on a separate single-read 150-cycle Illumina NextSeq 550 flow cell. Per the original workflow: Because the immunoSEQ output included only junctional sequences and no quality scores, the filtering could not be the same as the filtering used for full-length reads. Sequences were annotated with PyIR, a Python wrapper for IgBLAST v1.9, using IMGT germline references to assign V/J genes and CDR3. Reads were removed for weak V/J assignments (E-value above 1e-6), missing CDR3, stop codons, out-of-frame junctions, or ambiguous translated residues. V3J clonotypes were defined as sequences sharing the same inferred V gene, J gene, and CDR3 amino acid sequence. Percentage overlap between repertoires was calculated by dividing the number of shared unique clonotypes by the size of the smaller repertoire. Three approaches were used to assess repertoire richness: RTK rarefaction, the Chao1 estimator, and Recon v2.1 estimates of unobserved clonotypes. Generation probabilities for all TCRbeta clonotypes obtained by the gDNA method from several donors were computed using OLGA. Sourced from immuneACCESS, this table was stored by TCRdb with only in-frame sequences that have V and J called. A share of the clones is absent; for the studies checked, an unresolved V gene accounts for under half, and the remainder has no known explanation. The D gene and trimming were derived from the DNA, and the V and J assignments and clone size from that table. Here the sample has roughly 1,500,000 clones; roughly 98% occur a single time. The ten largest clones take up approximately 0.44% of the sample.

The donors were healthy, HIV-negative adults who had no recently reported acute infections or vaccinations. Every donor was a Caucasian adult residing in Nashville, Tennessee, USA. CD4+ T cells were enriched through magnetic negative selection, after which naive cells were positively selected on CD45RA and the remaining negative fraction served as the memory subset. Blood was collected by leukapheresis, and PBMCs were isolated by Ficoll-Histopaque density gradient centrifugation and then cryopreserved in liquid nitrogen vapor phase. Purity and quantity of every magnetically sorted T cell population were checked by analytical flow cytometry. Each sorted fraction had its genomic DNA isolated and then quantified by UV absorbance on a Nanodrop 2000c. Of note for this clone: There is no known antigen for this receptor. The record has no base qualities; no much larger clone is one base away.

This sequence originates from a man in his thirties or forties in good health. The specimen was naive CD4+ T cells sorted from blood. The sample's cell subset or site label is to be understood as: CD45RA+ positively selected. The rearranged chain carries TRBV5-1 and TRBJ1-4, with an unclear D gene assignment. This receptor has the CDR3 CASKTSTNEKLFF. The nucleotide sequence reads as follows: TGCGCCAGCAAGACCAGCACTAATGAAAAACTGTTTTTT.